This T cell receptor (beta chain) was captured by sequencing in a study of blood T cell repertoires in COVID-19. The repertoire was sequenced with immunoSEQ multiplex PCR; TCRdb's copy has only in-frame clones and lacks some. The sample lists some 88,000 clones, around 88% occurring once. From germline, CDR1 is SQVTM and CDR2 ANQGSEA. This CDR3 is 14 amino acids long. V lost 8 bases and J lost 4; bases outside the gene matches: 11. V usage is TRBV29-1 and J usage is TRBJ1-2; the match to TRBD1 covers 9 bases. Sequenced material: peripheral blood. The origin of this receptor is a man aged 60 to 69 with acute or convalescent COVID-19. The CDR3 loop is CSCRGQGDSYGYTF. Written as DNA, the CDR3 is TGCAGCTGCCGGGGACAGGGTGATAGCTATGGCTACACCTTC.